This T cell receptor (beta chain) was captured by sequencing in a study of T cells in Graves' hyperthyroidism and ophthalmopathy. Study-wide results and caveats: Most clonotypes that expanded in the thyroid above 0.001 also showed up in blood. In validation, the model predicted ophthalmopathy. These predictions came a median 6.5 months before onset.

The germline CDR1 and CDR2 sequences are MGHRA and YSYEKL. This CDR3 is built from 14 residues. Trimming left V 2 bases short and J 3 bases short, with 11 bases between. Exclusion of patients followed from uncontrolled infection, other autoimmune disease, pregnancy or lactation. This clonotype was counted ten times or more. Its target is not known. The TCR beta CDR3 regions underwent amplification using RNA transcripts as the source. A first-round RT-PCR of the TCR CDR3 used the HTBI primer set. One entry per CDR3 protein, called by TCRdb with MiXCR from the multiplex PCR reads. The sample includes 450,000 to 700,000 distinct CDR3 sequences, around 46% of them seen just once.

The sequencing input was peripheral blood or thyroid tissue (not recorded which). This sequence originates from an adult woman with Graves' disease, either hyperthyroidism or ophthalmopathy (not recorded which). This chain connects TRBV4-1 to TRBJ2-7; possibly TRBD1 for D (6 bases). CDR3: CASSQPGQNYEQYF. In DNA, the CDR3 is TGCGCCAGCAGCCAACCGGGACAAAACTACGAGCAGTACTTC.